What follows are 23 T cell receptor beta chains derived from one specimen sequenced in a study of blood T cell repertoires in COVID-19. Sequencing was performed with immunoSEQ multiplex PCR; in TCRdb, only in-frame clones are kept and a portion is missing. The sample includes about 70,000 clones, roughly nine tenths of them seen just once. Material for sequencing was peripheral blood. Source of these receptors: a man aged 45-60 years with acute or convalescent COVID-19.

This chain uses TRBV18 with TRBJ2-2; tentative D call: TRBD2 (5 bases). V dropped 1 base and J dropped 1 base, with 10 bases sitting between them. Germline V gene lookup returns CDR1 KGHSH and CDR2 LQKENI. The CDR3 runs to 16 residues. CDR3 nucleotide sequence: TGTGCCAGCTCACCACTGAGGGATCGGAACACCGGGGAGCTGTTTTTT. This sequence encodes CASSPLRDRNTGELFF. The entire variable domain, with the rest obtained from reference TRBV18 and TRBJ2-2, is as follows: NAGVMQNPRHLVRRRGQEARLRCSPMKGHSHVYWYRQLPEEGLKFMVYLQKENIIDESGMPKERFSAEFPKEGPSILRIQQVVRGDSAAYFCASSPLRDRNTGELFFGEGSRLTVL.

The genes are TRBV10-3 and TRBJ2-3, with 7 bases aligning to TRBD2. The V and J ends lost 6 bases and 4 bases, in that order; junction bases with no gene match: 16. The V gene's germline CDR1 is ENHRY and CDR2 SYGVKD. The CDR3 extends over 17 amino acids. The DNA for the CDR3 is TGTGCCATCAGAAGGGGCGGGAGTGGGATCGTCGCAGATACGCAGTATTTT. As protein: CAIRRGGSGIVADTQYF.

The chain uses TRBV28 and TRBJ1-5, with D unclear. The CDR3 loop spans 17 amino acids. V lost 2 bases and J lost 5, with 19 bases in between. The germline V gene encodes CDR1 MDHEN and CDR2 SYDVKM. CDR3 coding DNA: TGTGCCAGCAGTTTAAAGAGGGAACCCCCCGGGGATCAGCCCCAGCATTTT. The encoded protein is CASSLKREPPGDQPQHF.

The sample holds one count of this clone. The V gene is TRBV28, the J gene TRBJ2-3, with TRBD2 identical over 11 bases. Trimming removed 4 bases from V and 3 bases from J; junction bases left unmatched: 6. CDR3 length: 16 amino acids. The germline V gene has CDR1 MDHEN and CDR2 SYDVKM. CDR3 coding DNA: TGTGCCAGCAGTTCCCCGGCTAGCGGGAGGACAGATACGCAGTATTTT. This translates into CASSSPASGRTDTQYF.

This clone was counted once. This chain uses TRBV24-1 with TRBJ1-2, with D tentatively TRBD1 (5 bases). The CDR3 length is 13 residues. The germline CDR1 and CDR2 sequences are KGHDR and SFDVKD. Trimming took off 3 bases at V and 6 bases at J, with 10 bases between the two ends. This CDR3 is CATSDTGSNGYTF. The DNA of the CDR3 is TGTGCCACCAGTGATACAGGATCGAATGGCTACACCTTC.

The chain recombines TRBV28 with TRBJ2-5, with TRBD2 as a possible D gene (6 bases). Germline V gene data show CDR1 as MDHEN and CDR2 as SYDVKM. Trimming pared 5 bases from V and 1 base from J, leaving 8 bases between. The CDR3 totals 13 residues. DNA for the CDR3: TGTGCCAGCAGTCCGGGACTCCAAGAGACCCAGTACTTC. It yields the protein CASSPGLQETQYF.

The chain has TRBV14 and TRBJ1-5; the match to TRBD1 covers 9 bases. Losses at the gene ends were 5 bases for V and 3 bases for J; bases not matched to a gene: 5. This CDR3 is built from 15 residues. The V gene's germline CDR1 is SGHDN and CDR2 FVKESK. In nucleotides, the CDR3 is TGTGCCAGCAGCGCCGGGACAGGGATCAATCAGCCCCAGCATTTT. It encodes CASSAGTGINQPQHF.

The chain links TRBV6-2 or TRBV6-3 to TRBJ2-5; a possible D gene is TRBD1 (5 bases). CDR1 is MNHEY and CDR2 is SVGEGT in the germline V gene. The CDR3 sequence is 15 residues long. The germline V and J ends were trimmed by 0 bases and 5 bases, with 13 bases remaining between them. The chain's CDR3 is CASSYSRAGSETQYF. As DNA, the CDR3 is TGTGCCAGCAGTTACTCTAGGGCAGGGTCGGAGACCCAGTACTTC.

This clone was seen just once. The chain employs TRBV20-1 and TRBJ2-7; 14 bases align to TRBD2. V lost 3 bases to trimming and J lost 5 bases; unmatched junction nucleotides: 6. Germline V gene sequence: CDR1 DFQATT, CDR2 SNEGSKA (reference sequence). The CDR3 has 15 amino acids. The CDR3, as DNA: TGCAGTGCTAGTCCGGGACTAGCGGGAGAGGACGAGCAGTACTTC. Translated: CSASPGLAGEDEQYF.

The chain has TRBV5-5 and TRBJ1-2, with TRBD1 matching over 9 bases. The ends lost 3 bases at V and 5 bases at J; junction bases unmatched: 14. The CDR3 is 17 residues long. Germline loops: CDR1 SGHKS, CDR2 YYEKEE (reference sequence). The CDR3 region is CASSSVESGQGNYGYTF. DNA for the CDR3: TGTGCCAGCAGCTCAGTCGAGTCGGGACAGGGTAATTATGGCTACACCTTC.

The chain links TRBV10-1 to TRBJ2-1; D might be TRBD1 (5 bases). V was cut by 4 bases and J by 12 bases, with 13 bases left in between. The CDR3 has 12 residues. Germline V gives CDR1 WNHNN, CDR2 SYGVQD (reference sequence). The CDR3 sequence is CASSVTGLGQFF. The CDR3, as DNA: TGCGCCAGCAGTGTTACAGGTCTTGGGCAGTTCTTC.

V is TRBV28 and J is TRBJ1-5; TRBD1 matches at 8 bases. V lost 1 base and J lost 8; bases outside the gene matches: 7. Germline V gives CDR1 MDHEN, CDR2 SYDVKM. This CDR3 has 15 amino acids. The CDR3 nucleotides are TGTGCCAGCAGTTTATTAGCAGGGGGCAACAAGCCCCAGCATTTT. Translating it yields CASSLLAGGNKPQHF.

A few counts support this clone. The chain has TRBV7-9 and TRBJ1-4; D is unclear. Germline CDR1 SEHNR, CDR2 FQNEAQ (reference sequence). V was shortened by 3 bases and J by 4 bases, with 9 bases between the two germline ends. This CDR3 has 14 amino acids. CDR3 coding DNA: TGTGCCAGCAGCTTCTCCGGAGTTAATGAAAAACTGTTTTTT. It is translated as CASSFSGVNEKLFF.

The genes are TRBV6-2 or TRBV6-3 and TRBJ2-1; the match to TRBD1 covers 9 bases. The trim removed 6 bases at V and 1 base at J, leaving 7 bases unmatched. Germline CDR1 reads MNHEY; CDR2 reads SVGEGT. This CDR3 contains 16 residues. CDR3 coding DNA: TGTGCCAGCAGCCCCCCGGACAGGGGTTCCTACAATGAGCAGTTCTTC. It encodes CASSPPDRGSYNEQFF.

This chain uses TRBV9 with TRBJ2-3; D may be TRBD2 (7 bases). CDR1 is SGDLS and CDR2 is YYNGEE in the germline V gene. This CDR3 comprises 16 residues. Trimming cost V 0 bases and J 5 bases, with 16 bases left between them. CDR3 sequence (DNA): TGTGCCAGCAGCGTAGCTACCTGGGGGGGCCAAGATACGCAGTATTTT. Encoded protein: CASSVATWGGQDTQYF.

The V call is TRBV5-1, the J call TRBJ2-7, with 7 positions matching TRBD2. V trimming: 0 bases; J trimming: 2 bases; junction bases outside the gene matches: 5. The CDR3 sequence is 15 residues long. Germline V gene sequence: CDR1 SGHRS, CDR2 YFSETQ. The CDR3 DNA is TGCGCCAGCAGCTTGGGGCCTAGCGGCCCCTACGAGCAGTACTTC. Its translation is CASSLGPSGPYEQYF.

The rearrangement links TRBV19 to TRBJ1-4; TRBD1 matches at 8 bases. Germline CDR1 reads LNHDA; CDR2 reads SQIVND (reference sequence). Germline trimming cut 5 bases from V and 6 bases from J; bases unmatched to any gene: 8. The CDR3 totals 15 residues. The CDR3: CASSAEQGGDEKLFF. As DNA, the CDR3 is TGTGCCAGTAGTGCCGAACAGGGGGGAGATGAAAAACTGTTTTTT.

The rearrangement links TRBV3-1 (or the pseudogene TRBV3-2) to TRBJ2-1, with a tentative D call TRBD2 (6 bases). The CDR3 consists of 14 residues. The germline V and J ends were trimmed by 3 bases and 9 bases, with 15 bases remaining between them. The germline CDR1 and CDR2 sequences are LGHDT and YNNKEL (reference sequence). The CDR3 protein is CASSHGTSKGEQFF. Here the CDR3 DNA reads TGTGCCAGCAGCCACGGGACTTCCAAGGGTGAGCAGTTCTTC.

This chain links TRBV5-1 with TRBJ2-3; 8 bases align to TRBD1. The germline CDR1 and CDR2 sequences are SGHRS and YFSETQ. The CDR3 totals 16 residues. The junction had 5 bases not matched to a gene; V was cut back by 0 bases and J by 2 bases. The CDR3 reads CASSLGQGPPTDTQYF. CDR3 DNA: TGCGCCAGCAGCTTGGGACAGGGGCCACCCACAGATACGCAGTATTTT.

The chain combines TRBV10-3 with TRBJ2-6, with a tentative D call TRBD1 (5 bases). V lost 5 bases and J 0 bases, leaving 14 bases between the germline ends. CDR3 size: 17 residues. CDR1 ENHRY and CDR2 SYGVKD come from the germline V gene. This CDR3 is CAISPPSGISGANVLTF. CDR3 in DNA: TGTGCCATCAGTCCTCCATCAGGGATCTCTGGGGCCAACGTCCTGACTTTC.

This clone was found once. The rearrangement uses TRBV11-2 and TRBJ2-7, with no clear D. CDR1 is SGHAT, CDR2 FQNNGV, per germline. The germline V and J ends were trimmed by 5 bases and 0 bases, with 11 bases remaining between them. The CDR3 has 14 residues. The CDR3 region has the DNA TGTGCCAGCAGCGGAAGCGCGGTCTCCTACGAGCAGTACGTC. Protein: CASSGSAVSYEQYV.

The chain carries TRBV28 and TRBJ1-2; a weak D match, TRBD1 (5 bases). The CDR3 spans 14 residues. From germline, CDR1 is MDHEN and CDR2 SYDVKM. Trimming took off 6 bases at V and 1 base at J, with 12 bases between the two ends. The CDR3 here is CASRRDSNNYGYTF. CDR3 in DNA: TGTGCCAGCAGGCGGGACTCTAATAACTATGGCTACACCTTC.

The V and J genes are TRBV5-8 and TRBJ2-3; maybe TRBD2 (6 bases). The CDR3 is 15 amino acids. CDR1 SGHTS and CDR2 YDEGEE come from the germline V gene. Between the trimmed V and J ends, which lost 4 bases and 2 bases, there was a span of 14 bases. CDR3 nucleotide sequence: TGTGCCAGCAGCCGGCTTGGGGGGAACACAGATACGCAGTATTTT. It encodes CASSRLGGNTDTQYF.